Listed below are T cell receptor beta chains from one sample, sequenced in a study of breast tumors, draining lymph nodes, adjacent tissues. TCRdb re-called the multiplex PCR reads with MiXCR, one entry per CDR3 protein. The sample includes approximately 130,000 distinct CDR3 sequences, about 20% of them seen just once. The sequencing input was axillary lymph node tissue. Receptors were obtained from a female donor with breast cancer. Some clones in this sample may be carry-over from other donors' samples. CDR3s include the opening cysteine and the closing phenylalanine or tryptophan. D genes are given only for firm matches. A clone size is listed for some rows: how often the clone was seen (once, few, many), or a class if it is expanded.

v_call,clone_size,d_call,j_call,cdr3_nt,cdr3_aa
TRBV4-1,large,.,TRBJ2-1,TGCGCCAGCAGTCGGACCGCGAGCTCCTACAATGAGCAGTTCTTC,CASSRTASSYNEQFF
TRBV20-1,.,.,TRBJ2-1,TGTGGAAGTTCGCCGGCGGGATACCCCTACAATGAGCAGCTCTTC,CGSSPAGYPYNEQLF
TRBV5-1,many,.,TRBJ2-6,TGCGCCAGCAGCTTGGGTCTCGGGGAGGCCAACGTCCTGACTTTC,CASSLGLGEANVLTF
TRBV7-3,many,.,TRBJ2-1,TGTGCCAGCAGCCCCGAAGGCCAGTCCTACAATGAGCAGTTCTTC,CASSPEGQSYNEQFF
TRBV28,.,TRBD1,TRBJ2-7,TGTGCCAGCAGTTTAACTGGACAGGCCGACGCCTCGCAACAGTACTTC,CASSLTGQADASQQYF
TRBV3-1,.,.,TRBJ2-2,TGTGCCAGCAGCCAAGTGACAGAAAGCACCGGGGAGCTGTTTTTT,CASSQVTESTGELFF
TRBV6-5,.,.,TRBJ2-2,TGTGCCAGCAGCGGTACTAATTATATTGGCGGGGAGCTGTTTTTT,CASSGTNYIGGELFF
TRBV5-1,many,.,TRBJ2-7,TGCGCCAGCAGAGCCGCCCCTGCCAGGGACTACGAGCAGTACTTC,CASRAAPARDYEQYF
TRBV5-1,.,.,TRBJ2-1,TGCGCCAGCAGCCCGAAGCTGAGCTCCTACAATGAGCAGCTCTTC,CASSPKLSSYNEQLF
TRBV20-1,many,TRBD2,TRBJ2-7,TGCAGTGCCTGGACTAGCCAACCGACCTACGAGCAGTACTTC,CSAWTSQPTYEQYF
TRBV27,many,.,TRBJ2-1,TGTGCCAGCAGTTTAGGCGGCTACAACAATGAGCAGTTCTTC,CASSLGGYNNEQFF
TRBV2,many,.,TRBJ1-2,TGTGCCAGCAGTGAAAGTTCTGTGATGGGCCTTTTCTATGGCTACACCTTC,CASSESSVMGLFYGYTF
TRBV5-6,many,TRBD1,TRBJ2-5,TGTGCCAGCAGCTGGGGACAGGGGGAAGAGACCCAGTACTTC,CASSWGQGEETQYF
TRBV7-2,many,TRBD2,TRBJ2-7,TGTGCCAGCAGCATGGCGGGAGGGCCTCAGGAGCAGTACTTC,CASSMAGGPQEQYF
TRBV25-1,.,.,TRBJ2-7,TGTGCCAGCAGTGAATGGATGGGGAGCTCCTACGAGCAGTACTTC,CASSEWMGSSYEQYF
TRBV19,many,TRBD2,TRBJ2-1,TGTGCCAGTAGTATCACTAGCGGGAGGCTTGAGCAGTTCTTC,CASSITSGRLEQFF
TRBV28,many,TRBD1,TRBJ1-6,TGTGCCAGCACCCTGGGGGACAGGGGCCACTCACCCCTCCACTTT,CASTLGDRGHSPLHF
TRBV27,many,.,TRBJ2-1,TGTGCCAGCAGTTTGGAGCGGAGCTCCTACAATGAGCAGTTCTTC,CASSLERSSYNEQFF
TRBV10-1,many,.,TRBJ2-1,TGCGCCAGCAGTAGACCCGGGTATGAGCAGTTCTTC,CASSRPGYEQFF
TRBV10-3,many,.,TRBJ2-5,TGTGCCATCAGTGAGTCAGCCCCCGAGACCCAGTACTTC,CAISESAPETQYF
TRBV7-7,many,TRBD1,TRBJ2-5,TGTGCTAGCAGGTGGACAGGGTTTTGCCAAGAGACCCAGTACTTC,CASRWTGFCQETQYF
TRBV10-1,many,.,TRBJ2-1,TGCGCCAGCAGTGAGATGGCCCACGGCGATGAGCAGTTCTTC,CASSEMAHGDEQFF
TRBV20-1,many,.,TRBJ2-7,TGCAGTGCTAGCCCTCCTAGCGTCAGCTCCTACGAGCAGTACTTC,CSASPPSVSSYEQYF
TRBV6-5,.,TRBD1,TRBJ1-1,TGTGCCAGCAGGCCCCGACAGGGGGAGAACACTGAAGCTTTCTTT,CASRPRQGENTEAFF
TRBV3-1,many,.,TRBJ2-7,TGTGCCAGCAGCCAAGCCAAATCGGGCTCCTACGAGCAGTACTTC,CASSQAKSGSYEQYF
TRBV2,many,.,TRBJ2-5,TGTGCCAGCAGTAGAGGGGTGGAGGAGACCCAGTACTTC,CASSRGVEETQYF
TRBV24-1,.,.,TRBJ2-1,TGTGCCACCAGTGATTGGAACGCCAGAACGGGGCCCAATGAGCAGTTCTTC,CATSDWNARTGPNEQFF
TRBV29-1,many,.,TRBJ1-2,TGCAGCGTTAGCTTCGGGGGAGGCTATGGCTACACCTTC,CSVSFGGGYGYTF
TRBV7-9,many,.,TRBJ2-7,TGTGCCAGCAGCTTTGGGACTCACTTGACAGGTAGCGACGAGCAGTACTTC,CASSFGTHLTGSDEQYF
TRBV30,many,TRBD2,TRBJ2-3,TGTGCCTGGAGTGACGGGGCGGGAGCGGGAGATACGCAGTATTTT,CAWSDGAGAGDTQYF
TRBV5-8,few,TRBD1,TRBJ1-4,TGTGCCAGCAGCTTCAGGGGGCGAGGACCTCCTAATGAAAAACTGTTTTTT,CASSFRGRGPPNEKLFF